This T cell receptor beta chain was identified during a study of CD8+ T cells in alopecia areata. Treatment of the sample: oral pan-JAK inhibitor, 5-10 mg twice daily. As part of sample collection, lesional scalp punch biopsies and peripheral blood were taken from alopecia areata patients. After isolation, RNA underwent reverse transcription to generate cDNA as the sequencing template. Clones were sequenced by immunoSEQ multiplex PCR, and TCRdb holds only the in-frame ones, with some missing. Counted here are approximately 210,000 clones, less than 70% occurring once; the ten biggest clones make up 1.3%. A remark on this clone: Its target is unknown.

Overall study results and limits: With tofacitinib ongoing, many expanded lesional clones persisted in both scalp and blood. Researchers say the link of baseline CD8+ expansion to response remains uncertain, with one nonresponder. Tofacitinib significantly reduced both scalp clonality and expanded CD8+ clones among the top 100.

This material consisted of CD4+ T cells sorted from blood, taken around week 47, from a patient treated with tofacitinib. The TCR was taken from a human donor with alopecia areata.

Here the CDR3 DNA reads TGTGCCAGCAGCCCGACAGGAATCATGAACACTGAAGCTTTCTTT. This translates into CASSPTGIMNTEAFF. V usage is TRBV25-1 and J usage is TRBJ1-1; perhaps TRBD1 as D (6 bases). This CDR3 region has 15 residues. Germline lookup yields CDR1 MGHDK and CDR2 SYGVNS. With 6 bases removed from V and 0 bases from J, the gap between germline ends came to 14 bases.